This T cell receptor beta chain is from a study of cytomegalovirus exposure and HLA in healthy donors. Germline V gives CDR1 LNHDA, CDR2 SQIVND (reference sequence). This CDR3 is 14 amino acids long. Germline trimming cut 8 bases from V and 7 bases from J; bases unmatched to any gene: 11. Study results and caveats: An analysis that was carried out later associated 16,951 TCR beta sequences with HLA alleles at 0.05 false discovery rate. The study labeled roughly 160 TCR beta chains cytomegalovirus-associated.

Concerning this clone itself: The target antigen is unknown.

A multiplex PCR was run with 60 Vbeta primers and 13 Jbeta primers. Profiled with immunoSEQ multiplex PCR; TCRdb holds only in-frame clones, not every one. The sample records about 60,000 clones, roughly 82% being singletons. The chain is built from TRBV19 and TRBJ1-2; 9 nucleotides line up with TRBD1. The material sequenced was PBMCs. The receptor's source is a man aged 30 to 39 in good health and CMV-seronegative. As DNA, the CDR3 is TGTGCCAGTGCATGGGACAGGGTGGATCCTGGCTACACCTTC. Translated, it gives CASAWDRVDPGYTF.